This T cell receptor (beta chain) comes out of a study of Graves' ophthalmopathy and Graves' hyperthyroidism. The germline CDR1 and CDR2 sequences are SQVTM and ANQGSEA. Trimming shortened V by 8 bases and J by 1 base, and 20 bases separated the two germline ends. The CDR3 spans 15 residues. Ophthalmopathy donors were characterized by moderate-to-severe activity, CAS of at least 3, NOSPECS of at least 4, and duration under 3 months. Excluded were patients with other autoimmune diseases, uncontrolled infections, pregnancy or lactation. Using RNA transcripts, the TCR beta CDR3 regions were amplified. The authors performed first-round RT-PCR with HTBI primers and then a second-round multiplex PCR. TCRdb re-called the multiplex PCR reads with MiXCR, one entry per CDR3 protein. The table records 200,000 to 250,000 distinct CDR3 sequences, roughly a fifth of them present only once.

The sample taken for sequencing was peripheral blood. V is TRBV29-1 and J is TRBJ1-1; TRBD1 might be the D (5 bases). The clonotype was recovered from a woman aged 45-65 years with Graves' ophthalmopathy. The CDR3 bases are TGCAGCTCAATAGTGGGTCCAGGGAGGAACACTGAAGCTTTCTTT. This encodes CSSIVGPGRNTEAFF.